This T cell receptor (beta chain) was captured in a study of blood T cell repertoires in COVID-19. Study-wide context: PBMCs, B-cell-depleted T cells, or T cells provided the cDNA or gDNA that made up the material.

The germline V gene has CDR1 DFQATT and CDR2 SNEGSKA (reference sequence). This CDR3 spans 14 amino acids. With 3 bases removed from V and 0 bases from J, the gap between germline ends came to 12 bases. Everyone who took part was 18 to 89 years old, and they came from 20 to 25 US areas. Clones were sequenced by immunoSEQ multiplex PCR, and TCRdb holds only the in-frame ones, with some missing. The sample shows roughly 330,000 clones, about 89% of them seen only once. The sample comprised PBMCs or T cells enriched from blood (not recorded which). The V call is TRBV20-1, the J call TRBJ2-7; no clear D gene. The receptor's source is a woman aged 25 to 45 who had recovered from COVID-19. CDR3 sequence (DNA): TGCAGTGCTAGTGTGGCGGCGAGCTCCTACGAGCAGTACTTC. Its protein product is CSASVAASSYEQYF.